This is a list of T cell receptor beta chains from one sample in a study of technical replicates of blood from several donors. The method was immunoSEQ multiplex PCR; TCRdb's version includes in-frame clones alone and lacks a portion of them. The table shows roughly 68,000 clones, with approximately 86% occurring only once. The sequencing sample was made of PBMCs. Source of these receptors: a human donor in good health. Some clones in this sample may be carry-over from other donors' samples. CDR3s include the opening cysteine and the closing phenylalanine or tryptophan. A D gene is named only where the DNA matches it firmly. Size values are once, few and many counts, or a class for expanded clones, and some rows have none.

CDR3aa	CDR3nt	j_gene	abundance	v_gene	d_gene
CASSVAKNSNTEAFF	TGTGCCAGCAGCGTAGCTAAGAATTCGAACACTGAAGCTTTCTTT	TRBJ1-1	.	TRBV9	.
CASSIRGQGTEAFF	TGTGCCAGTAGTATCAGGGGTCAGGGTACTGAAGCTTTCTTT	TRBJ1-1	.	TRBV19	.
CACGGGPGQETQYF	TGTGCCTGTGGGGGAGGGCCGGGGCAAGAGACCCAGTACTTC	TRBJ2-5	.	TRBV30	TRBD2
CASSLDTSNQPQHF	TGCGCCAGCAGCTTGGACACGAGCAATCAGCCCCAGCATTTT	TRBJ1-5	few	TRBV5-1	.
CASSAFRAGDEKLFF	TGTGCCAGCAGTGCGTTCAGGGCTGGTGATGAAAAACTGTTTTTT	TRBJ1-4	.	TRBV6-1	.
CAQTSGPGEQYF	TGTGCCCAAACTAGCGGGCCTGGGGAGCAGTACTTC	TRBJ2-7	.	TRBV30	TRBD2
CASSPRGGTGGDEQYF	TGTGCCAGCAGCCCTCGAGGGGGGACAGGGGGCGACGAGCAGTACTTC	TRBJ2-7	.	TRBV7-3	TRBD1
CASSFTGLISTDTQYF	TGTGCCAGCAGCTTTACAGGGCTTATAAGCACAGATACGCAGTATTTT	TRBJ2-3	few	TRBV5-4	.
CASSYKAGRTGELFF	TGTGCCAGCAGTTACAAAGCAGGGAGGACCGGGGAGCTGTTTTTT	TRBJ2-2	.	TRBV6-5	.
CASSLGGGGWEQFF	TGTGCCAGCAGCTTAGGTGGCGGGGGGTGGGAGCAGTTCTTC	TRBJ2-1	.	TRBV7-2	TRBD2